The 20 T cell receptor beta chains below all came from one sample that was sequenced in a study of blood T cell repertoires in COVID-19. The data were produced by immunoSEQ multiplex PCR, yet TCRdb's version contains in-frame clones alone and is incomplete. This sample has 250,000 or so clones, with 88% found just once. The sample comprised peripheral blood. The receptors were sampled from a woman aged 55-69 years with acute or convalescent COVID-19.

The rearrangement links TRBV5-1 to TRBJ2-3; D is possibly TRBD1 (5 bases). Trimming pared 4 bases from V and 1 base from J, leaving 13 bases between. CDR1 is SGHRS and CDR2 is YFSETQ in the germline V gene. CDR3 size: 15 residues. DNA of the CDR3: TGCGCCAGCAGCGCGACCGTCAGGGGCACAGATACGCAGTATTTT. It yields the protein CASSATVRGTDTQYF.

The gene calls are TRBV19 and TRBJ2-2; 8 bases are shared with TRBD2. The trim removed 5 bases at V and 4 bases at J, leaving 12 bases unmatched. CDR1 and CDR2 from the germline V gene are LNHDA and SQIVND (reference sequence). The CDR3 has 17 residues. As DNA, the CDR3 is TGTGCCAGTAGTCTTTCCGGGACTAGTCTGTTCACCGGGGAGCTGTTTTTT. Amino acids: CASSLSGTSLFTGELFF.

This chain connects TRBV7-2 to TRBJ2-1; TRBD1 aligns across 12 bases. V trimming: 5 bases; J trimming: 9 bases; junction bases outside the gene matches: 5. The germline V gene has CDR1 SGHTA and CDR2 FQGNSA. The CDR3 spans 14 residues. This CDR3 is CASSAGQGAGEQFF. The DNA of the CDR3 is TGTGCCAGCAGCGCGGGACAGGGGGCAGGTGAGCAGTTCTTC.

CDR3 nucleotides: TGTGCCAGCAGTAGACAGGCGTTCTACGAGCAGTACTTC. This translates into CASSRQAFYEQYF. The V and J genes are TRBV27 and TRBJ2-7; TRBD1 is a possible D gene (6 bases). This CDR3 is built from 13 residues. V was cut by 5 bases and J by 3 bases, with 11 bases left in between. Germline CDR1 and CDR2: MNHEY and SMNVEV (reference sequence).

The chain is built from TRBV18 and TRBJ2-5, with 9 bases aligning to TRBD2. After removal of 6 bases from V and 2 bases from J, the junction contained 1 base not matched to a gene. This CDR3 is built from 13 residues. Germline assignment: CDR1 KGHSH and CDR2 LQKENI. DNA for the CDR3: TGTGCCAGCTCTAGCGGGGGACAAGAGACCCAGTACTTC. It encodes CASSSGGQETQYF.

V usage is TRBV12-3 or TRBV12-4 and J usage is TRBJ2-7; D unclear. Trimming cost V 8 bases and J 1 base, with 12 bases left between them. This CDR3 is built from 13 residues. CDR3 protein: CASAYAASYEQYF. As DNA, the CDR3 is TGTGCCAGCGCGTATGCCGCTTCCTACGAGCAGTACTTC.

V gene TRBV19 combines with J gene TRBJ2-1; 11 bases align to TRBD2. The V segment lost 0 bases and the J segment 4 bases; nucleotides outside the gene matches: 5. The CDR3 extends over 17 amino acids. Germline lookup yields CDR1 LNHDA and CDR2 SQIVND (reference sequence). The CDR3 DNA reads TGTGCCAGTAGTATAGAGGGGGGACTAGCGGTATACAATGAGCAGTTCTTC. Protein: CASSIEGGLAVYNEQFF.

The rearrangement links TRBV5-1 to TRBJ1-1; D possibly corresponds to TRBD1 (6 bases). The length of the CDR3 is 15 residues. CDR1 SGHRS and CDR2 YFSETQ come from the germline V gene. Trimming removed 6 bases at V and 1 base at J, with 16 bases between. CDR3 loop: CASNPRTAGNTEAFF. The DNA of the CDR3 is TGCGCCAGCAACCCACGGACAGCAGGGAACACTGAAGCTTTCTTT.

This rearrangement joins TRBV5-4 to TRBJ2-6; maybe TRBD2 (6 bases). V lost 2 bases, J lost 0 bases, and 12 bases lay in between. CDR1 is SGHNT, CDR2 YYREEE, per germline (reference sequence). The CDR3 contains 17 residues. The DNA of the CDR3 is TGTGCCAGCAGCTTTGGGGGGACGGACTCTGGGGCCAACGTCCTGACTTTC. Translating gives CASSFGGTDSGANVLTF.

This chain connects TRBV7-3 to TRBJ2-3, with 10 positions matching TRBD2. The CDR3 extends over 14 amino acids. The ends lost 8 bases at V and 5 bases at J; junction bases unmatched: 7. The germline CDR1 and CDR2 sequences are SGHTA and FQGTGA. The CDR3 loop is CASASGGSGDTQYF. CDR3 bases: TGTGCCAGCGCTAGCGGGGGTTCGGGAGATACGCAGTATTTT.

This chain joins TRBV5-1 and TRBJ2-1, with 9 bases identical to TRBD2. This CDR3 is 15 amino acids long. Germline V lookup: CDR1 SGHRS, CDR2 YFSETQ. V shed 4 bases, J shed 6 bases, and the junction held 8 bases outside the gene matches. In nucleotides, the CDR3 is TGCGCCAGCAGCATGAGACTAGCGGAAAGCAATGAGCAGTTCTTC. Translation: CASSMRLAESNEQFF. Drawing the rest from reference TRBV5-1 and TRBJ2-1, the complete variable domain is KAGVTQTPRYLIKTRGQQVTLSCSPISGHRSVSWYQQTPGQGLQFLFEYFSETQRNKGNFPGRFSGRQFSNSRSEMNVSTLELGDSALYLCASSMRLAESNEQFFGPGTRLTVL.

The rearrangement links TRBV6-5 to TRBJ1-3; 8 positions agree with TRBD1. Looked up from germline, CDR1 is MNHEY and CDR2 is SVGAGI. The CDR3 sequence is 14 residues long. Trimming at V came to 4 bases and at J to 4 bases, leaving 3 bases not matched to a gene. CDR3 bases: TGTGCCAGCAGTTCGACAGGGGTCGGAAACACCATATATTTT. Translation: CASSSTGVGNTIYF.

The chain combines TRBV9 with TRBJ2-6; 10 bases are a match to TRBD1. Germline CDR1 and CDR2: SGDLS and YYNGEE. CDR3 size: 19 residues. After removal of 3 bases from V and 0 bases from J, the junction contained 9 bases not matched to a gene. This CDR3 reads CASSAFATGGGSGANVLTF. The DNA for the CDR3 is TGTGCCAGCAGCGCATTTGCGACAGGGGGCGGCTCTGGGGCCAACGTCCTGACTTTC.

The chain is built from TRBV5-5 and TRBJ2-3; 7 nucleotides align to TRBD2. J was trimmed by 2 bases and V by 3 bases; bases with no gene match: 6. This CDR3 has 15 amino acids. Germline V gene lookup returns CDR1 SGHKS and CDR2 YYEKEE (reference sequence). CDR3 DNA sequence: TGTGCCAGCAGCTCGCTAGCGGTCTTCACAGATACGCAGTATTTT. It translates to CASSSLAVFTDTQYF.

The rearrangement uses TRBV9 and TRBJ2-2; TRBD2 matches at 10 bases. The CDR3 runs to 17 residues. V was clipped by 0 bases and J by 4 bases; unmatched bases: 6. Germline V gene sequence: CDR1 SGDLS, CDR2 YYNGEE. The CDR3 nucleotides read TGTGCCAGCAGCGTAGAGGTAGCGGGGGGATCCACCGGGGAGCTGTTTTTT. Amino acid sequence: CASSVEVAGGSTGELFF.

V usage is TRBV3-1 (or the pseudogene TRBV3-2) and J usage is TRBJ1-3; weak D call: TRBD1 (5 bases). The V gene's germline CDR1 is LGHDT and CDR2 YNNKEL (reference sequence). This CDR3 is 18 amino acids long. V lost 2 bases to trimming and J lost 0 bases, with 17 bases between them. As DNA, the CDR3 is TGTGCCAGCAGCCAAAAGCCCTGGGACTTTAGCTCTGGAAACACCATATATTTT. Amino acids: CASSQKPWDFSSGNTIYF.

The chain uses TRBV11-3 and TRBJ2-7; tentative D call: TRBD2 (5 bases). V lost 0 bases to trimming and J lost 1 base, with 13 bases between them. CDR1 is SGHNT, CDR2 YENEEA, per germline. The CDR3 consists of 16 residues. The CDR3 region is CASSLDLGWRSYEQYF. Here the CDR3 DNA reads TGTGCCAGCAGCTTAGATTTGGGATGGAGGTCCTACGAGCAGTACTTC.

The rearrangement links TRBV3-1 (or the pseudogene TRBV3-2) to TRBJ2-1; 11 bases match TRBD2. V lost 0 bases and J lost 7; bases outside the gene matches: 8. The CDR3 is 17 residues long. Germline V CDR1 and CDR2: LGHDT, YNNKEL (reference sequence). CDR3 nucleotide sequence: TGTGCCAGCAGCCAAGATTTAGCGGGAGGGCCAAGAAATGAGCAGTTCTTC. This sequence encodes CASSQDLAGGPRNEQFF.

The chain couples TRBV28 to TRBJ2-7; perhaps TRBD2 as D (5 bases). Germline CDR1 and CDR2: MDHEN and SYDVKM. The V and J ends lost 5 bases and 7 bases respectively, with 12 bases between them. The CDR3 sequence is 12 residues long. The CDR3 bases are TGTGCCAGCAGTCCCGGGCCGGGGGAGCAGTACTTC. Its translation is CASSPGPGEQYF.

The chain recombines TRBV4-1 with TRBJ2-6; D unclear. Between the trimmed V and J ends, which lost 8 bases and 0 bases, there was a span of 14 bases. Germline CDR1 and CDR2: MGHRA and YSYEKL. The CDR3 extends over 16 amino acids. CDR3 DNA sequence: TGCGCCAGCGCGAACTTTCTAAACTCTGGGGCCAACGTCCTGACTTTC. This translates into CASANFLNSGANVLTF.